This record concerns one TCR beta chain sequence. The CDR3 covers 14 residues. Germline-derived CDR1 and CDR2 are SGHDN and FVKESK. Between the trimmed V and J ends, which lost 1 base and 6 bases, there was a span of 10 bases. Sample time point: newly diagnosed GD, antithyroid drugs for less than 3 months. PBMCs provided the RNA from which the TCR library was made. This sample stems from a study of regulatory T cells in long-lasting Graves disease. Building the TCR beta libraries relied on iRepertoire HTBI primers, and CDR3 regions underwent Arm-PCR. In the original processing: The study identified about 60 TRBV and 13 to 15 TRBJ segments across samples. In TCRdb, the multiplex PCR reads were re-called with MiXCR into one record per CDR3 protein. TCRdb's processing, not the authors' own work, is the source of the V and J calls. Of some 370,000 distinct CDR3 sequences listed, 12% are singletons. These data are also associated with another study on T cells in Graves' hyperthyroidism and ophthalmopathy. Per that study: Blood also showed most of the thyroid clonotypes that were expanded above 0.001.

Material: peripheral blood mononuclear cells (PBMCs), obtained at new diagnosis, from a patient treated with antithyroid drugs. The TCR originated in a young woman with Graves disease. This chain uses TRBV14 with TRBJ2-1; unclear D gene. CDR3 amino acids: CASSQVGPSNEQFF. CDR3 sequence (DNA): TGTGCCAGCAGCCAAGTAGGGCCCAGCAATGAGCAGTTCTTC. The full variable domain, its missing parts supplied by reference TRBV14 and TRBJ2-1, is EAGVTQFPSHSVIEKGQTVTLRCDPISGHDNLYWYRRVMGKEIKFLLHFVKESKQDESGMPNNRFLAERTGGTYSTLKVQPAELEDSGVYFCASSQVGPSNEQFFGPGTRLTVL.